Listed below are T cell receptor beta chains from one sample, sequenced in a study of preoperative IRX-2 immunotherapy in early breast cancer. Produced via immunoSEQ multiplex PCR; TCRdb's table is partial and in-frame only. Seen here are about 23,000 clones, roughly nine tenths observed once, and the top ten hold roughly 10%. Material: tumor tissue, obtained after IRX-2 immunotherapy. These receptors originate from a human donor with breast cancer. CDR3s include the opening cysteine and the closing phenylalanine or tryptophan. D genes are given only for firm matches. Clone sizes are given selectively: once, few, many, or a class where the clone is expanded.

d_call j_call v_call clone_size cdr3_aa cdr3_nt
TRBD2 TRBJ2-5 TRBV10-2 . CASSPSGETQYF TGCGCCAGCAGCCCTAGCGGGGAGACCCAGTACTTC
. TRBJ2-5 TRBV2 . CASSAGGSGMETQYF TGTGCCAGCAGCGCCGGAGGTTCCGGTATGGAGACCCAGTACTTC
. TRBJ2-3 TRBV7-6 . CASSLEGVVADTQYF TGTGCCAGCAGCTTAGAGGGGGTAGTAGCGGATACGCAGTATTTT
. TRBJ2-5 TRBV2 . CASRERAHFETQYF TGTGCCAGCAGGGAGCGAGCCCACTTCGAGACCCAGTACTTC
. TRBJ1-5 TRBV7-9 . CASSAGGGVGDQPQHF TGTGCCAGCAGCGCAGGAGGGGGAGTGGGGGATCAGCCCCAGCATTTT
TRBD2 TRBJ2-1 TRBV7-7 . CASSLTSGPYNEQFF TGTGCCAGCAGCTTGACTAGCGGGCCTTACAATGAGCAGTTCTTC
. TRBJ2-2 TRBV7-9 . CASSPNTGELFF TGTGCCAGCAGCCCAAACACCGGGGAGCTGTTTTTT
. TRBJ2-5 TRBV2 . CASVGAGTAQYF TGTGCCAGCGTTGGGGCCGGTACGGCCCAGTACTTC
TRBD1 TRBJ2-1 TRBV19 . CASSIPGQGRSQFF TGTGCCAGTAGTATTCCCGGACAGGGTAGGTCGCAGTTCTTC
TRBD2 TRBJ2-1 TRBV10-3 few CAITGTSGGNEQFF TGTGCCATCACCGGGACTAGCGGGGGAAATGAGCAGTTCTTC
. TRBJ1-2 TRBV7-9 few CASSLGNPGDYGYTF TGTGCCAGCAGCTTGGGTAACCCCGGGGACTATGGCTACACCTTC
. TRBJ2-3 TRBV18 . CASSPRFGSDTQYF TGTGCCAGCTCACCACGGTTCGGGTCAGATACGCAGTATTTT
TRBD2 TRBJ2-3 TRBV7-6 . CASSLGTGTRGTDTQYF TGTGCCAGCAGCTTAGGAACGGGGACTAGGGGCACAGATACGCAGTATTTT
TRBD1 TRBJ1-6 TRBV7-9 . CASSPQGENSPLHF TGTGCCAGCAGCCCCCAGGGGGAGAATTCACCCCTCCACTTT
TRBD1 TRBJ2-7 TRBV5-6 once CASRRDRTYEQYF TGTGCCAGCAGGAGGGACAGGACATACGAGCAGTACTTC
TRBD2 TRBJ2-7 TRBV7-2 . CASSFSGGAYEQYF TGTGCCAGCAGCTTTAGCGGGGGGGCCTACGAGCAGTACTTC
TRBD2 TRBJ2-3 TRBV20-1 . CSALAGSQYF TGCAGTGCCTTAGCGGGCTCGCAGTATTTT
. TRBJ2-7 TRBV6-6 . CASSTGPYEQYF TGTGCCAGCAGTACGGGACCCTACGAGCAGTACTTC
. TRBJ2-3 TRBV5-1 . CASSPLETTDTQYF TGCGCCAGCAGTCCCCTCGAGACCACAGATACGCAGTATTTT
. TRBJ1-1 TRBV13 once CASRSTGNTEAFF TGTGCCAGCAGGTCTACAGGGAACACTGAAGCTTTCTTT
TRBD1 TRBJ1-4 TRBV19 . CASSIDPTGTHEKLFF TGTGCCAGTAGTATAGACCCGACAGGGACCCATGAAAAACTGTTTTTT
. TRBJ1-4 TRBV19 . CASKFGAEKLFF TGTGCCAGTAAGTTCGGAGCTGAAAAACTGTTTTTT
TRBD2 TRBJ2-1 TRBV27 . CASSLSRVRDYRSGQFF TGTGCCAGCAGTTTATCCAGAGTCCGGGACTACCGCTCGGGGCAGTTCTTC